The 32 T cell receptor beta chains below come from one sample, sequenced in a study of post-analysis software for immune sequencing data. Study conclusions and caveats: In patients, TRBV5-6, TRBV5-1 and TRBV20-1 belonged to roughly five TRBV segments found more frequently than in controls.

The antigens of these receptors remain unknown. The TCR beta cDNA libraries contained unique molecular identifiers. TCRdb re-analysed the PCR reads in MiXCR, keeping a single row per CDR3 protein. This table holds more than 450,000 distinct CDR3 sequences, 30% to 40% found once. Sequencing was done on a sample of blood. These receptors all come from a girl aged 2-17 years with multiple sclerosis.

V gene TRBV6-5 combines with J gene TRBJ1-6, with 8 bases that match TRBD1. Germline V gene data show CDR1 as MNHEY and CDR2 as SVGAGI. The CDR3 consists of 18 residues. V lost 2 bases, J lost 0 bases, and 6 bases stayed unmatched. CDR3 protein: CASSYQGQGSSYNSPLHF. CDR3 in DNA: TGTGCCAGCAGTTACCAAGGACAGGGTAGCTCCTATAATTCACCCCTCCACTTT.

V usage is TRBV3-1 and J usage is TRBJ2-3; D possibly corresponds to TRBD2 (5 bases). The germline V gene encodes CDR1 LGHDT and CDR2 YNNKEL (reference sequence). V lost 2 bases and J lost 0, with 18 bases in between. The CDR3 totals 18 residues. The CDR3 sequence: CASSQPNGGLTSTDTQYF. CDR3 sequence (DNA): TGTGCCAGCAGCCAACCGAATGGAGGACTGACCAGCACAGATACGCAGTATTTT.

This rearrangement joins TRBV7-9 to TRBJ1-4; no firm D call. This CDR3 is built from 12 residues. With 5 bases removed from V and 8 bases from J, the gap between germline ends came to 9 bases. Germline V lookup: CDR1 SEHNR, CDR2 FQNEAQ (reference sequence). In nucleotides, the CDR3 is TGTGCCAGCAGCCTTACAAGGGAAAAACTGTTTTTT. Translation: CASSLTREKLFF.

This chain uses TRBV20-1 with TRBJ2-3; D may match TRBD1 or TRBD2 (6 bases each). The germline V gene has CDR1 DFQATT and CDR2 SNEGSKA (reference sequence). V dropped 1 base and J dropped 2 bases, with 10 bases sitting between them. The CDR3 extends over 14 amino acids. CDR3 in DNA: TGCAGTGCTAGAGTGGGGGGCCCCACAGATACGCAGTATTTT. This codes for CSARVGGPTDTQYF.

The rearrangement uses TRBV6-1 and TRBJ2-7; perhaps TRBD2 as D (7 bases). Trimming shortened V by 4 bases and J by 1 base, and 20 bases separated the two germline ends. This CDR3 region has 17 residues. Germline V gene data show CDR1 as MNHNS and CDR2 as SASEGT. CDR3 region: CASSAPLTGGLSYEQYF. As DNA, the CDR3 is TGTGCCAGCAGTGCCCCCCTAACCGGGGGGCTTTCCTACGAGCAGTACTTC.

V is TRBV29-1 and J is TRBJ2-7; D possibly corresponds to TRBD2 (5 bases). The germline CDR1 and CDR2 sequences are SQVTM and ANQGSEA. V lost 6 bases, J lost 5 bases, and 17 bases lay in between. This CDR3 spans 13 amino acids. The CDR3 DNA follows: TGCAGCGTCCAGGACTCTTTTGGGGACGAGCAGTACTTC. Translated, it gives CSVQDSFGDEQYF.

The rearrangement uses TRBV11-2 and TRBJ2-1, with D possibly TRBD1 on 6 matching bases. Germline V gene data show CDR1 as SGHAT and CDR2 as FQNNGV. Trimming took 3 bases from V and 4 from J, leaving 16 bases between them. The CDR3 totals 16 residues. The CDR3 region is CASSFEYDRRYNEQFF. The DNA of the CDR3 is TGTGCCAGCAGCTTTGAGTACGACAGGAGATACAATGAGCAGTTCTTC.

This clonotype has a handful of counts. This chain connects TRBV15 to TRBJ2-1; D is tentatively TRBD1 or TRBD2 (5 bases each). The CDR3 length is 15 residues. With 4 bases removed from V and 3 bases from J, the gap between germline ends came to 13 bases. The germline V gene has CDR1 LNHNV and CDR2 YYDKDF (reference sequence). The CDR3 DNA is TGTGCCACCAGCATGACCAGAGGGGACTACAATGAGCAGTTCTTC. Translating it yields CATSMTRGDYNEQFF.

The chain has TRBV29-1 and TRBJ1-1; D is possibly TRBD1 (6 bases). Germline CDR1 and CDR2: SQVTM and ANQGSEA. The germline V and J ends were trimmed by 1 base and 10 bases, with 10 bases remaining between them. The CDR3 is made up of 11 amino acids. CDR3 residues: CSVEVRGLAFF. The CDR3 nucleotides read TGCAGCGTTGAAGTACGGGGGCTAGCTTTCTTT.

The chain is built from TRBV7-3 and TRBJ2-2; TRBD2 aligns across 13 bases. V trimming: 4 bases; J trimming: 5 bases; junction bases outside the gene matches: 7. The CDR3 loop spans 17 amino acids. CDR1 is SGHTA and CDR2 is FQGTGA in the germline V gene. CDR3 loop: CASSSKLAGGPTGELFF. CDR3 sequence (DNA): TGTGCCAGCAGCTCCAAACTAGCGGGGGGGCCTACCGGGGAGCTGTTTTTT.

A few counts support this clonotype. The chain combines TRBV6-6 with TRBJ2-3; TRBD1 might be the D (6 bases). The CDR3 spans 15 residues. CDR1 and CDR2 from the germline V gene are MNHNY and SVGAGI (reference sequence). Trimming left V 2 bases short and J 3 bases short, with 12 bases between. As DNA, the CDR3 is TGTGCCAGCAGTTACGGGGGCGTTAGTACAGATACGCAGTATTTT. The encoded protein is CASSYGGVSTDTQYF.

V is TRBV18 and J is TRBJ1-5; tentatively, D is TRBD1 (6 bases). The length of the CDR3 is 15 residues. Trimming cost V 4 bases and J 6 bases, with 16 bases left between them. Germline V gene sequence: CDR1 KGHSH, CDR2 LQKENI. CDR3 region: CASSLGAGVGQPQHF. As DNA, the CDR3 is TGTGCCAGCTCACTCGGGGCAGGGGTCGGTCAGCCCCAGCATTTT.

The V gene is TRBV20-1, the J gene TRBJ2-5; TRBD2 matches 10 bases. With 3 bases clipped from V and 0 bases from J, the junction kept 4 bases outside the gene matches. Germline assignment: CDR1 DFQATT and CDR2 SNEGSKA (reference sequence). The CDR3 runs 15 residues. Here the CDR3 DNA reads TGCAGTGCTAGCCTAGCGGGGGAACACCAAGAGACCCAGTACTTC. Its protein is CSASLAGEHQETQYF.

This clonotype was found a few times. The rearrangement uses TRBV4-1 and TRBJ2-4; 7 positions agree with TRBD1. This CDR3 has 19 residues. CDR1 MGHRA and CDR2 YSYEKL come from the germline V gene. V gave up 0 bases and J gave up 1 base; unmatched junction bases: 12. The CDR3 coding sequence is TGCGCCAGCAGCCAAGAGACAGGGTTAATAGAGAGGGCCAAAAACATTCAGTACTTC. Encoded protein: CASSQETGLIERAKNIQYF.

Comment on this clonotype: One end of the junction varies from germline; a read error may be responsible. V is TRBV2 and J is TRBJ2-7, with TRBD1 matching over 8 bases. The germline gives CDR1 SNHLY, CDR2 FYNNEI. The CDR3 covers 15 residues. Here the CDR3 reads CASSIDRGISYKQYF. DNA of the CDR3: TGTGCCAGCAGTATTGACAGGGGAATCTCCTACAAGCAGTACTTC.

V and J are TRBV6-1 and TRBJ2-3; D may be TRBD2 (6 bases). Looked up from germline, CDR1 is MNHNS and CDR2 is SASEGT. The ends were cut back, 5 bases at V and 6 bases at J, with 18 bases in the middle. The CDR3 extends over 15 amino acids. CDR3 bases: TGTGCCAGCAGTCCGGGACTTTCCGGTTTGGATACGCAGTATTTT. As protein: CASSPGLSGLDTQYF.

This sequence joins TRBV25-1 and TRBJ2-3, with 10 nucleotides matching TRBD2. The CDR3 is 17 amino acids. Germline values: CDR1 MGHDK, CDR2 SYGVNS. The ends lost 2 bases at V and 6 bases at J; junction bases unmatched: 11. The CDR3 loop reads CASSEPTSGTRSDTQYF. In nucleotides, the CDR3 is TGTGCCAGCAGTGAACCCACTAGCGGGACCCGTTCGGATACGCAGTATTTT.

The V gene is TRBV7-2, the J gene TRBJ1-2; possible D gene TRBD1, 5 bases. This CDR3 contains 14 residues. The germline V gene has CDR1 SGHTA and CDR2 FQGNSA. V dropped 2 bases and J dropped 6 bases, with 13 bases sitting between them. This CDR3 is CASSLLRGLDGYTF. The CDR3 coding sequence is TGTGCCAGCAGCTTATTAAGGGGTTTGGATGGCTACACCTTC.

As concerns this clonotype: A read error is possible here, since a much larger clone lies one base away. The V call is TRBV12-3 or TRBV12-4, the J call TRBJ1-5; D not resolved. This CDR3 contains 12 residues. V lost 10 bases and J lost 4, with 11 bases in between. CDR3 protein: CANSPGNQPQHF. The CDR3 DNA follows: TGTGCCAACAGCCCCGGTAATCAGCCCCAGCATTTT.

This sequence joins TRBV5-1 and TRBJ2-1; D gene unclear. Germline assignment: CDR1 SGHRS and CDR2 YFSETQ. With 4 bases removed from V and 4 bases from J, the gap between germline ends came to 9 bases. The CDR3 has 13 residues. CDR3 loop: CASSVDGYNEQFF. As DNA, the CDR3 is TGCGCCAGCAGCGTGGACGGTTACAATGAGCAGTTCTTC.

This clonotype was counted between two and nine times. The chain employs TRBV7-3 and TRBJ2-1, with 7 bases fitting TRBD1. There are 15 residues in the CDR3. In germline, CDR1 is SGHTA, CDR2 FQGTGA. With V trimmed by 2 bases and J by 6 bases, 7 bases remained unmatched. CDR3 coding DNA: TGTGCCAGCAGCTTATTTACAGGGGATACCAATGAGCAGTTCTTC. It yields the protein CASSLFTGDTNEQFF. Full variable domain (outside the CDR3, taken from reference TRBV7-3 and TRBJ2-1): GAGVSQTPSNKVTEKGKYVELRCDPISGHTALYWYRQSLGQGPEFLIYFQGTGAADDSGLPNDRFFAVRPEGSVSTLKIQRTERGDSAVYLCASSLFTGDTNEQFFGPGTRLTVL.

This clonotype has at least ten counts. The genes are TRBV7-8 and TRBJ2-3; a weak D match, TRBD1 (6 bases). Germline V lookup: CDR1 SGHVS, CDR2 FQNEAQ. This CDR3 comprises 16 residues. Trimming stripped 4 bases from V and 4 bases from J, with 18 bases between. Here the CDR3 reads CASSSHPGASADTQYF. Written as DNA, the CDR3 is TGTGCCAGCAGCTCCCATCCAGGGGCTTCGGCAGATACGCAGTATTTT. Combining the CDR3 with reference TRBV7-8 and TRBJ2-3 gives the whole variable domain GAGVSQSPRYKVAKRGQDVALRCDPISGHVSLFWYQQALGQGPEFLTYFQNEAQLDKSGLPSDRFFAERPEGSVSTLKIQRTQQEDSAVYLCASSSHPGASADTQYFGPGTRLTVL.

This chain uses TRBV7-2 with TRBJ2-5; D remains ambiguous. The CDR3 is made up of 13 amino acids. The germline gives CDR1 SGHTA, CDR2 FQGNSA. Deletions cut 2 bases from V and 5 bases from J, with 9 bases between. The CDR3 DNA reads as TGTGCCAGCAGCTTAACGGCCGCGGAGACCCAGTACTTC. It specifies CASSLTAAETQYF.

This clonotype was detected only once. The conserved closing phenylalanine or tryptophan is absent in this CDR3, likely reflecting a read error. The chain joins TRBV6-2 or TRBV6-3 to TRBJ2-5, with TRBD1 matching over 12 bases. Germline-derived CDR1 and CDR2 are MNHEY and SVGEGT. J was trimmed by 9 bases and V by 5 bases; bases with no gene match: 16. This CDR3 has 17 amino acids. The CDR3 sequence: CASSIGTGGDFSGAQYC. CDR3 in DNA: TGTGCCAGCAGTATCGGGACAGGGGGCGATTTTTCAGGTGCCCAGTACTGC.

The J gene is TRBJ1-1, the V gene TRBV29-1; D gene uncertain. CDR1 and CDR2 (germline): SQVTM, ANQGSEA. The CDR3 loop spans 13 amino acids. V lost 8 bases, J lost 0 bases, and 13 bases lay in between. CDR3 in amino acids: CSMRRLVNTEAFF. The CDR3, as DNA: TGCAGCATGAGAAGGCTCGTGAACACTGAAGCTTTCTTT.

The chain joins TRBV20-1 to TRBJ2-7; 8 positions match TRBD2. Unmatched junction bases numbered 9, after V lost 5 bases and J lost 3 bases. The CDR3 covers 14 residues. The germline V gene has CDR1 DFQATT and CDR2 SNEGSKA (reference sequence). The CDR3 protein is CSAGPQRGNYEQYF. CDR3 DNA: TGCAGTGCTGGCCCCCAGCGGGGGAACTACGAGCAGTACTTC.

The sample holds a few counts of this clonotype. The chain combines TRBV29-1 with TRBJ2-7, with 10 bases fitting TRBD1. The germline CDR1 and CDR2 sequences are SQVTM and ANQGSEA. The CDR3 has 18 residues. Trimming at V came to 2 bases and at J to 2 bases, leaving 15 bases not matched to a gene. The CDR3: CSVEFIPGQGDLTYEQYF. CDR3 DNA sequence: TGCAGCGTTGAATTTATCCCCGGACAGGGGGATCTTACCTACGAGCAGTACTTC.

The rearrangement links TRBV5-1 to TRBJ2-2, with D perhaps assigned TRBD1 or TRBD2 (5 bases each). The V gene lost 4 bases and the J gene lost 6 bases, with 10 bases spanning the gap. The CDR3 totals 13 residues. Germline-derived CDR1 and CDR2 are SGHRS and YFSETQ. In nucleotides, the CDR3 is TGCGCCAGCAGCCCCGGGACCGCCGGGGAGCTGTTTTTT. As protein: CASSPGTAGELFF.

At least ten counts were recorded for this clonotype. V and J are TRBV29-1 and TRBJ2-5, with D possibly TRBD2 on 5 matching bases. Germline V lookup: CDR1 SQVTM, CDR2 ANQGSEA. The length of the CDR3 is 12 residues. V shed 7 bases and J shed 5 bases, with 14 bases lying between them. The CDR3 DNA reads as TGCAGCGGACGGGCGGCTAGCGAGACCCAGTACTTC. Encoded protein: CSGRAASETQYF.

This clonotype was counted ten times or more. V usage is TRBV25-1 and J usage is TRBJ2-7; D not certain. The CDR3 spans 12 residues. CDR1 is MGHDK, CDR2 SYGVNS, per germline. Trimming stripped 4 bases from V and 2 bases from J, with 6 bases between. CDR3 coding DNA: TGTGCCAGCAGTGGAGGTCCCTACGAGCAGTACTTC. Translation: CASSGGPYEQYF.

On this clonotype itself: One end of the junction varies from germline; a read error may be responsible. The J gene is TRBJ2-3, the V gene TRBV7-2; 7 bases are shared with TRBD1. The CDR3 covers 16 residues. CDR1 is SGHTA and CDR2 is FQGNSA in the germline V gene. The CDR3 DNA reads as TGTGCCAGCAGCCTAAACGGACAGGACACCACAGATCCGCAGTATTTT. Residues: CASSLNGQDTTDPQYF.

This clonotype was seen at least ten times. V and J are TRBV29-1 and TRBJ2-7; D may match TRBD1 or TRBD2 (5 bases each). Trimming stripped 4 bases from V and 0 bases from J, with 10 bases between. Germline loops: CDR1 SQVTM, CDR2 ANQGSEA. The CDR3 contains 13 residues. The CDR3 here is CSVGDGLSYEQYF. The CDR3 DNA reads TGCAGCGTTGGGGACGGCCTCTCCTACGAGCAGTACTTC.